These T cell receptor beta chains were read from a single sample in a study of cytomegalovirus exposure and HLA in healthy donors. The assay was immunoSEQ multiplex PCR, and TCRdb's table has in-frame clones only and misses some. The sample holds 260,000 or so clones; about nine tenths are singletons and the top ten take approximately 3.1%. Sequencing used PBMCs. The receptors here all came from a woman aged 30 to 39 in good health and CMV-seronegative. CDR3s include the opening cysteine and the closing phenylalanine or tryptophan. D genes are given only for firm matches. Only part of the rows carry a size: once, few, many, or a class if the clone is expanded.

-	TRBV6-5	TRBJ1-2	-	CASSSMTHGYTF	TGTGCCAGCAGTTCCATGACACATGGCTACACCTTC
-	TRBV7-9	TRBJ2-3	-	CASFPDTQYF	TGTGCCAGCTTCCCAGATACGCAGTATTTT
-	TRBV6-5	TRBJ2-1	-	CASASPGFKNEQFF	TGTGCCAGCGCTTCCCCAGGGTTTAAAAATGAGCAGTTCTTC
TRBD1	TRBV2	TRBJ1-1	-	CASSLGQGATEAFF	TGTGCCAGCAGTCTAGGGCAGGGGGCCACTGAAGCTTTCTTT
-	TRBV11-2	TRBJ2-1	-	CASSPYGAAYNEQFF	TGTGCCAGCAGCCCCTATGGGGCGGCCTACAATGAGCAGTTCTTC
-	TRBV12-5	TRBJ2-5	-	CASGEGGQETQYF	TGTGCTAGTGGTGAGGGGGGGCAAGAGACCCAGTACTTC
TRBD2	TRBV5-1	TRBJ2-3	-	CASSLRASGGTDTQYF	TGCGCCAGCAGCCTCAGGGCTAGCGGAGGCACAGATACGCAGTATTTT
TRBD1	TRBV6-1	TRBJ1-1	-	CASSEGTGVSAFF	TGTGCCAGCAGTGAAGGGACAGGGGTTTCAGCTTTCTTT
-	TRBV28	TRBJ2-5	-	CASSSLVQGYQETQYF	TGTGCCAGCAGTAGTTTGGTACAGGGCTACCAAGAGACCCAGTACTTC
TRBD2	TRBV5-6	TRBJ2-1	-	CASSPGRGGEQFF	TGTGCCAGCAGCCCGGGTCGGGGGGGCGAGCAGTTCTTC
-	TRBV25-1	TRBJ2-2	-	CASTENTGELFF	TGTGCCAGCACTGAGAACACCGGGGAGCTGTTTTTT
TRBD1	TRBV30	TRBJ2-2	-	CAGSFTGTAIGELFF	TGTGCCGGCAGCTTCACCGGGACAGCCATCGGGGAGCTGTTTTTT
-	TRBV28	TRBJ2-1	-	CASSPNTWGSSNEQFF	TGTGCCAGCAGTCCCAACACTTGGGGTTCATCCAATGAGCAGTTCTTC
TRBD1	TRBV2	TRBJ1-1	few	CATTSGRGTEAFF	TGTGCCACCACGTCCGGCAGGGGGACTGAAGCTTTCTTT
-	TRBV27	TRBJ2-1	-	CASSSHGSGEQFF	TGTGCCAGCAGTTCCCACGGTAGTGGTGAGCAGTTCTTC
-	TRBV27	TRBJ2-7	-	CASSIHGESSYEQYF	TGTGCCAGCAGTATCCATGGGGAGAGCTCCTACGAGCAGTACTTC
TRBD1	TRBV19	TRBJ2-7	-	CASSIPRDSEFSYEQYF	TGTGCCAGTAGTATCCCCAGGGACAGCGAATTCTCCTACGAGCAGTACTTC
TRBD1	TRBV18	TRBJ1-1	-	CASSPRQGTTEAFF	TGTGCCAGCTCACCAAGACAGGGTACCACTGAAGCTTTCTTT
TRBD2	TRBV7-6	TRBJ2-7	-	CASSLALAGVYEQYF	TGTGCCAGCAGCTTAGCCCTAGCGGGAGTGTACGAGCAGTACTTC
-	TRBV11-3	TRBJ2-1	-	CASSLAGAYNEQFF	TGTGCCAGCAGCTTGGCGGGTGCCTACAATGAGCAGTTCTTC
-	TRBV18	TRBJ1-5	-	CASSPLAGVNSNQPQHF	TGTGCCAGCTCACCACTGGCAGGGGTCAATAGCAATCAGCCCCAGCATTTT
-	TRBV30	TRBJ2-7	-	CAWSPTAHSYEQYF	TGTGCCTGGAGTCCGACAGCCCACTCCTACGAGCAGTACTTC
TRBD2	TRBV27	TRBJ2-5	-	CASRIGLAGGPGETQYF	TGTGCCAGCCGCATCGGACTAGCGGGAGGGCCCGGTGAGACCCAGTACTTC
-	TRBV2	TRBJ2-2	few	CASSEARGRTGELFF	TGTGCCAGCAGTGAAGCAAGGGGTAGAACCGGGGAGCTGTTTTTT
-	TRBV7-6	TRBJ2-5	-	CASAMGTLETQYF	TGTGCCAGCGCCATGGGGACTTTAGAGACCCAGTACTTC
TRBD2	TRBV7-2	TRBJ2-7	-	CASSPGLALYEQYF	TGTGCCAGCAGCCCGGGACTAGCTCTCTACGAGCAGTACTTC
TRBD1	TRBV11-2	TRBJ2-7	-	CASSVFDRGYEQYF	TGTGCCAGCAGCGTGTTCGACAGGGGCTACGAGCAGTACTTC
-	TRBV10-3	TRBJ2-7	few	CAISPAGEQYF	TGTGCCATCAGCCCCGCGGGTGAGCAGTACTTC
-	TRBV28	TRBJ1-2	-	CASSQSGYRYTF	TGTGCCAGCAGTCAATCAGGCTATCGCTACACCTTC
-	TRBV19	TRBJ2-7	-	CASSRGAVYEQYF	TGTGCCAGTAGTAGGGGGGCTGTCTACGAGCAGTACTTC
TRBD1	TRBV25-1	TRBJ2-7	-	CASSEIGTGEGEQYF	TGTGCCAGCAGTGAGATCGGGACAGGGGAGGGCGAGCAGTACTTC
-	TRBV2	TRBJ1-5	-	CASSQDRLSNQPQHF	TGTGCCAGCAGTCAAGACAGACTTAGCAATCAGCCCCAGCATTTT
-	TRBV4-3	TRBJ1-1	-	CASSFGTANTEAFF	TGCGCCAGCAGTTTCGGGACGGCTAACACTGAAGCTTTCTTT
-	TRBV5-8	TRBJ1-1	once	CASSLALEITFF	TGTGCCAGCAGCCTGGCATTGGAGATAACTTTCTTT
TRBD2	TRBV28	TRBJ2-3	-	CASSLLAGGQDTQYF	TGTGCCAGCAGTTTACTAGCGGGAGGGCAGGATACGCAGTATTTT
-	TRBV7-8	TRBJ2-7	-	CASSFQGYEQYF	TGTGCCAGCAGCTTCCAGGGCTACGAGCAGTACTTC
-	TRBV7-2	TRBJ2-7	-	CASSVDGTPLGGYEQYF	TGTGCCAGCAGTGTCGACGGGACACCCCTCGGGGGGTACGAGCAGTACTTC